A selection of T cell receptor beta chains follows, all from one sample in a study of shared clonotypes between healthy human individuals. Generated by immunoSEQ multiplex PCR, the TCRdb table keeps only in-frame clones and is missing some. The sample carries about 520,000 clones, about 96% recorded once. Input material: naive CD4+ T cells sorted from blood. These receptors were obtained from a woman aged 25-40 years in good health. Each CDR3 is given with its conserved first and last residue. D genes are given only for firm matches. Some rows have no size entry. The others give once, few or many, or a class for an expanded clone.

V	size	J	D	DNA	CDR3
TRBV11-2	.	TRBJ2-7	TRBD2	TGTGCCAGCAGCCGGGGGGGCTACGAGCAGTACTTC	CASSRGGYEQYF
TRBV10-2	.	TRBJ2-7	.	TGCGCCAGCAGTTCCCCTTTCTACGAGCAGTACTTC	CASSSPFYEQYF
TRBV7-9	.	TRBJ1-1	.	TGTGCCAGCAGCTTACCAGGTCGCTCTGAAGCTTTCTTT	CASSLPGRSEAFF
TRBV19	once	TRBJ2-7	.	TGTGCCAGTAGTACCGGGAGAAAATTCGAGCAGTACTTC	CASSTGRKFEQYF
TRBV2	.	TRBJ1-5	.	TGTGCCAGCAGTGAACAAGAACTTAGCAATCAGCCCCAGCATTTT	CASSEQELSNQPQHF
TRBV9	.	TRBJ2-7	TRBD2	TGTGCCAGCAGCATGACTAGCGGGAGTTACGAGCAGTACTTC	CASSMTSGSYEQYF
TRBV9	.	TRBJ2-1	TRBD2	TGTGCCAGCCAAAGCGGGGGGACTGAGCAGTTCTTC	CASQSGGTEQFF
TRBV15	.	TRBJ2-3	.	TGTGCCACCAGCAGAGATGTGCTCCCAGACCACACAGATACGCAGTATTTT	CATSRDVLPDHTDTQYF
TRBV18	few	TRBJ1-1	TRBD1	TGTGCCAGCTCACCGACAGGGAACATGAACACTGAAGCTTTCTTT	CASSPTGNMNTEAFF
TRBV6-4	.	TRBJ2-1	TRBD2	TGTGCCAGCAGTGACCTAGCGGGAGTAATCAATGAGCAGTTCTTC	CASSDLAGVINEQFF
TRBV7-9	.	TRBJ1-4	.	TGTGCCAGCAGCTACGGCGGGGACAATGAAAAACTGTTTTTT	CASSYGGDNEKLFF
TRBV2	.	TRBJ1-2	.	TGTGCCAGCAGTGACTTGTTTGGCTACACCTTC	CASSDLFGYTF
TRBV27	.	TRBJ1-4	TRBD1	TGTGCCAGCAGTTCCGTGGGACAGTCTCTGCTAGGGAGTGAAAAACTGTTTTTT	CASSSVGQSLLGSEKLFF
TRBV28	.	TRBJ2-7	.	TGTGCCAGCAACGCGGGGAGCTCCTACGAGCAGTACTTC	CASNAGSSYEQYF
TRBV7-2	.	TRBJ1-4	TRBD1	TGTGCCAGCAGCCAAAGACAGGGTAATGAAAAACTGTTTTTT	CASSQRQGNEKLFF
TRBV6-1	.	TRBJ1-5	.	TGTGCCAGCAGTGAACTACGCGTGAGCAATCAGCCCCAGCATTTT	CASSELRVSNQPQHF
TRBV5-4	.	TRBJ2-3	TRBD1	TGTGCCAGCAGCTCCCGACAGGGATCCGATACGCAGTATTTT	CASSSRQGSDTQYF
TRBV18	once	TRBJ1-4	TRBD1	TGTGCCAGCTCACTGGGACAGTTAAATGAAAAACTGTTTTTT	CASSLGQLNEKLFF
TRBV28	.	TRBJ1-2	.	TGTGCCAGCAGCCAATCACGAGGGGGTCCCTATGGCTACACCTTC	CASSQSRGGPYGYTF
TRBV18	.	TRBJ1-4	.	TGTGCCAGCTCATCTCAGGGTGCTGGTGAAAAACTGTTTTTT	CASSSQGAGEKLFF
TRBV9	.	TRBJ1-1	.	TGTGCCAGCAGCATAACGGACGGTACAGAAGCTTTCTTT	CASSITDGTEAFF
TRBV27	.	TRBJ1-5	.	TGTGCCAGCAGTCGTCGTTTAGGGGAGAATCAGCCCCAGCATTTT	CASSRRLGENQPQHF
TRBV7-3	.	TRBJ2-1	TRBD1	TGTGCCAGCAGCTACCGAGACAGGGGGAAGGGAGCCTACAATGAGCAGTTCTTC	CASSYRDRGKGAYNEQFF
TRBV5-4	.	TRBJ2-2	TRBD1	TGTGCCAGCAGCCGACAGGGAATTAAGACCGGGGAGCTGTTTTTT	CASSRQGIKTGELFF
TRBV5-1	.	TRBJ2-2	TRBD2	TGCGCCAGCAGCTTAGGGACTAGCGGGAAGAACACCGGGGAGCTGTTTTTT	CASSLGTSGKNTGELFF
TRBV28	once	TRBJ2-1	.	TGTGCCAGCAGTTTAGGACAGTCCTACAATGAGCAGTTCTTC	CASSLGQSYNEQFF
TRBV6-6	once	TRBJ2-7	.	TGTGCCAGCAGTACGGTGTGGGACGGCACCTACGAGCAGTACTTC	CASSTVWDGTYEQYF
TRBV6-6	.	TRBJ2-3	TRBD2	TGTGCCAGCATGGGGACTAGCGGACGTAAGGCAGATACGCAGTATTTT	CASMGTSGRKADTQYF
TRBV28	.	TRBJ1-4	.	TGTGCCAGCAGTTTCCGGTGGCGGTACGAAAAACTGTTTTTT	CASSFRWRYEKLFF
TRBV19	.	TRBJ2-2	.	TGTGCCAGCCATGGGGGGCCCCGGGCCGGGGAGCTGTTTTTT	CASHGGPRAGELFF
TRBV19	.	TRBJ1-4	.	TGTGCCAGTAGTATCACCCAGGGGCGAGGGGAAAAACTGTTTTTT	CASSITQGRGEKLFF
TRBV4-1	.	TRBJ2-1	TRBD2	TGCGCCAGCAGCCCACAAGCTCTAGCGGCACATGAGCAGTTCTTC	CASSPQALAAHEQFF
TRBV7-2	.	TRBJ2-3	TRBD2	TGTGCCAGCAGCTTAGGACTAGCCGTAACAGATACGCAGTATTTT	CASSLGLAVTDTQYF
TRBV29-1	.	TRBJ2-5	.	TGCAGCGTGGGGGGAAGGGGGTCAGAACAGTACTTC	CSVGGRGSEQYF
TRBV5-1	.	TRBJ2-5	.	TGCGCCAGCAGCGAACAGGTTACCCAGTACTTC	CASSEQVTQYF
TRBV6-5	.	TRBJ1-1	.	TGTGCCAGCAGTAACGGACAGAACACTGAAGCTTTCTTT	CASSNGQNTEAFF
TRBV28	.	TRBJ2-3	TRBD2	TGTGCCAGCATAGAATGGCGGGAGGGGGGGGCAGATACGCAGTATTTT	CASIEWREGGADTQYF
TRBV28	.	TRBJ1-5	TRBD1	TGTGCCAGCACAACCGACAGGGGTTCGTATCAGCCCCAGCATTTT	CASTTDRGSYQPQHF
TRBV7-2	.	TRBJ1-1	.	TGTGCCAGCAGCTCACATGCGACAGTCCCGAACACTGAAGCTTTCTTT	CASSSHATVPNTEAFF
TRBV19	.	TRBJ2-2	.	TGTGCCAGTACCAGCCTGGGACTGTCCACCGGGGAGCTGTTTTTT	CASTSLGLSTGELFF
TRBV7-2	.	TRBJ2-7	TRBD2	TGTGCCAGCAGCTTAGTGCCGGGAGGGACATACGAGCAGTACTTC	CASSLVPGGTYEQYF
TRBV4-1	.	TRBJ2-4	.	TGCGCCAGCAGCCAAGTCTTTACGGGAGCCCCCCCGGAAAACATTCAGTACTTC	CASSQVFTGAPPENIQYF
TRBV28	.	TRBJ2-1	.	TGTGCCAGCAGTTTATATACACTTAGCTCCTACAATGAGCAGTTCTTC	CASSLYTLSSYNEQFF
TRBV5-1	once	TRBJ1-4	.	TGCGCCAGCAGCTTGGGGACAGATCGCCCAACTAATGAAAAACTGTTTTTT	CASSLGTDRPTNEKLFF
TRBV28	few	TRBJ2-7	.	TGTGCCAGCAGTTTATTGGCCCCTCGGGAGCAGTACTTC	CASSLLAPREQYF
TRBV10-3	.	TRBJ1-5	.	TGTGCCATCAGTGAGGGGGGAGGGCAGCCCCAGCATTTT	CAISEGGGQPQHF
TRBV28	.	TRBJ2-1	TRBD1	TGTGCCAGCTCAAGCGCCGGGACAGGGCACAATGAGCAGTTCTTC	CASSSAGTGHNEQFF
TRBV28	.	TRBJ1-5	TRBD1	TGTGCCAGCAGGGTTAAGGGACAGGGGGCCTTCCAGCCCCAGCATTTT	CASRVKGQGAFQPQHF
TRBV7-9	.	TRBJ1-1	TRBD1	TGTGCCAGCAGCTTACCACAGGGGGCTAGCACTGAAGCTTTCTTT	CASSLPQGASTEAFF
TRBV28	.	TRBJ2-3	TRBD2	TGTGCCAGCAGTTTATCGCCTAGCGGGAGAACAGATACGCAGTATTTT	CASSLSPSGRTDTQYF
TRBV6-5	.	TRBJ1-2	.	TGTGCCAGCAGTTACCGCGGGGGAAGTACACACTACACCTTC	CASSYRGGSTHYTF
TRBV28	.	TRBJ2-7	.	TGTGCCAGCAGCGGACTTGCCTCCTCCGAGCAGTACTTC	CASSGLASSEQYF
TRBV5-1	.	TRBJ2-1	.	TGCGCCAGCAGCTTGAACGATAGGGTTGAGCAGTTCTTC	CASSLNDRVEQFF
TRBV6-1	.	TRBJ2-3	TRBD2	TGTGCCAGCAGTGAAGCGGCGGCTAGCGGGAGACCAGATACGCAGTATTTT	CASSEAAASGRPDTQYF
TRBV6-5	once	TRBJ1-4	.	TGTGCCAGCAGTTACTCGGGCCAGGGATATGAAAAACTGTTTTTT	CASSYSGQGYEKLFF
TRBV19	.	TRBJ2-7	.	TGTGCCAGTAGTATAGCCGGAAGGGGCGAGCAGTACTTC	CASSIAGRGEQYF